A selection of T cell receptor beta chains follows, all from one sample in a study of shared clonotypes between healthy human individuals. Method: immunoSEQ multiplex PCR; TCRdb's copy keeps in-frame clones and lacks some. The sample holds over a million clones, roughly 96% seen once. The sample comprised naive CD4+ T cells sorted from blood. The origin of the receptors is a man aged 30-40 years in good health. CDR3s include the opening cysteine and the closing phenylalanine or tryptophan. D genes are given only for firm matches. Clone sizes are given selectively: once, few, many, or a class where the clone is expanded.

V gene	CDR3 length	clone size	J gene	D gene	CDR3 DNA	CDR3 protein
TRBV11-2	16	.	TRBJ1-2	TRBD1	TGTGCCAGCAGCTTAGAAGGGACAGGCCTCCAGGGTGGCTACACCTTC	CASSLEGTGLQGGYTF
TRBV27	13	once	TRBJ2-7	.	TGTGCCAGCAGTTTGGGCGGATCCTACGAGCAGTACTTC	CASSLGGSYEQYF
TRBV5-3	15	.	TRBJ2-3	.	TGTGCCAGCAGCTTGTCGGCGGAAAGCACAGATACGCAGTATTTT	CASSLSAESTDTQYF
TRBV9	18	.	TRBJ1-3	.	TGTGCCAGCAGCGTAGACCGAACCCAGGGCTTAGCTGGAAACACCATATATTTT	CASSVDRTQGLAGNTIYF
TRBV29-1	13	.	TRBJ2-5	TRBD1	TGCAGCGTGTCCGGGACAGGGGGAGAGACCCAGTACTTC	CSVSGTGGETQYF
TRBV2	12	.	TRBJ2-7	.	TGTGCCAGCACCGAGACAGGTGTTGAGCAGTACTTC	CASTETGVEQYF
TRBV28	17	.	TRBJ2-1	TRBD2	TGTGCCAGCAGTCCGTCCCCGCGCGGGGGGTTTGGGGATGAGCAGTTCTTC	CASSPSPRGGFGDEQFF
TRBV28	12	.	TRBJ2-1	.	TGTGCCAGCAGTTTAGCTCGACAGGAGCAGTTCTTC	CASSLARQEQFF
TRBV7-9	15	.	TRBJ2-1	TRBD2	TGTGCCAGCAGCGAACAAGCGGGAGCGGGGAATGAGCAGTTCTTC	CASSEQAGAGNEQFF
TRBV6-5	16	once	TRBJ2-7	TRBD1	TGTGCCAGCAGTTCTTCCGGGACAGGGGTCACCTACGAGCAGTACTTC	CASSSSGTGVTYEQYF
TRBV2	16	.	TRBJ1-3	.	TGTGCCAGCAGTGAGGGGCGTTGGAGCTCTGGAAACACCATATATTTT	CASSEGRWSSGNTIYF
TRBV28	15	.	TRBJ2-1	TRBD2	TGTGCCAGCAGACCCCCGGGACTAGGTCCCGATGAGCAGTTCTTC	CASRPPGLGPDEQFF
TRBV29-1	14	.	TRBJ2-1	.	TGCAGCGTGAGAGTCGGGGCTTGGGCCAATGAGCAGTTCTTC	CSVRVGAWANEQFF
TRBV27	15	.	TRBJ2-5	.	TGTGCCAGCAGTAGCCTCTGGGCGCGTCAAGAGACCCAGTACTTC	CASSSLWARQETQYF
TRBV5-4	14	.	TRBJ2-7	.	TGTGCCAGCAGCTTGGAGGAGGGAACCTACGAGCAGTACTTC	CASSLEEGTYEQYF
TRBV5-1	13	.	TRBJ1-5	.	TGCGCCAGCAGCTTGGAATGGGGGCAGCCCCAGCATTTT	CASSLEWGQPQHF
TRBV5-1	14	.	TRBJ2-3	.	TGCGCCAGCAGCTTGGAAAGGAGCACAGATACGCAGTATTTT	CASSLERSTDTQYF
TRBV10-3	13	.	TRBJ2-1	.	TGTGCCATCAGTAGCGACTCCTACAATGAGCAGTTCTTC	CAISSDSYNEQFF
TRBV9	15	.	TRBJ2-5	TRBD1	TGTGCCAGCAGCGTAACTCCAGGGGGAAAAGAGACCCAGTACTTC	CASSVTPGGKETQYF
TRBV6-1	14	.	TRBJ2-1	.	TGTGTCGTCAGTGAGGGGACATCCTACAATGAGCAGTTCTTC	CVVSEGTSYNEQFF
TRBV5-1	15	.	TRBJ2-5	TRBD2	TGCGCCAGCAGCGGAATAGCGGGAGGGGGGGAGACCCAGTACTTC	CASSGIAGGGETQYF
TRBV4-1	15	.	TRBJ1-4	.	TGCGCCAGCAGCCAGTCGGGACGGCTGAATGAAAAACTGTTTTTT	CASSQSGRLNEKLFF
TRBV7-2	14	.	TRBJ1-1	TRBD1	TGTGCCAGCAGCCCTGGGACAGCTAACACTGAAGCTTTCTTT	CASSPGTANTEAFF
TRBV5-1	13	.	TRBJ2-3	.	TGCGCCAGCACGGCGGGCGGCACAGATGCGCAATATTTT	CASTAGGTDAQYF
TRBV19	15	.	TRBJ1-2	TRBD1	TGTGCCAGCCAACACCGGGACAGGGGTTTCTATGGCTACACCTTC	CASQHRDRGFYGYTF
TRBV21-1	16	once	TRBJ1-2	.	TGTGCCAGCAGGGGTGAAGCGCCTAAATCTAACTATGGCTACACCTTC	CASRGEAPKSNYGYTF
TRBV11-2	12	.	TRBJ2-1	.	TGTGCCAGCAGCCTTCAGTACAATGAGCAGTTCTTC	CASSLQYNEQFF
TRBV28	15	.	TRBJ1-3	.	TGTGCCAGCAGTTGGATTAGCGCTTCAGGAAACACCATATATTTT	CASSWISASGNTIYF
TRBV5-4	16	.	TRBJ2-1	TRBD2	TGTGCCAGCAGTCATGGGGGGGGACCAGCCTACAATGAGCAGTTCTTC	CASSHGGGPAYNEQFF
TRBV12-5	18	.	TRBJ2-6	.	TGTGCTAGTGGTTACTCATACAGGGAAAACTCTGGGGCCAACGTCCTGACTTTC	CASGYSYRENSGANVLTF
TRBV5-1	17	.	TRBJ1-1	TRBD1	TGCGCCAGCAGCTCCGTCCCGGGACAGGGGGCGAGCACTGAAGCTTTCTTT	CASSSVPGQGASTEAFF
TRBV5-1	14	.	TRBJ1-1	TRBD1	TGCGCCAGCGGGACAGGGGATACGAACACTGAAGCTTTCTTT	CASGTGDTNTEAFF
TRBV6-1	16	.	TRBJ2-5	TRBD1	TGTGCCAGCAGTGAAATAGGGCAGGGGGCTGGTGAGACCCAGTACTTC	CASSEIGQGAGETQYF
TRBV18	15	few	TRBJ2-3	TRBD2	TGTGCCAGCTCACCATACAGCGGGAACACAGATACGCAGTATTTT	CASSPYSGNTDTQYF
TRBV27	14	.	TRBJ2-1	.	TGTGCCAGCTCAGGGACTCTCTTAAGGAATGAGCAGTTCTTC	CASSGTLLRNEQFF
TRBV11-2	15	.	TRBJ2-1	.	TGTGCCAGCGGATGGGACAAGAGCTCCTACAATGAGCAGTTCTTC	CASGWDKSSYNEQFF
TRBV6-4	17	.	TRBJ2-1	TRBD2	TGTGCCAGCAGTCCTTGGGCGGGACTAGCGGGATACAATGAGCAGTTCTTC	CASSPWAGLAGYNEQFF
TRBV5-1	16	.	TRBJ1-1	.	TGCGCCAGCAGCTTGCAACCGACAGGTTCTAACACTGAAGCTTTCTTT	CASSLQPTGSNTEAFF